The rows below give T cell receptor beta chains drawn from one sample of a study of Ad26.COV2.S vaccination and SARS-CoV-2 variants. Some clones are missing from TCRdb's copy, which holds only in-frame ones; the method was immunoSEQ multiplex PCR. The data hold roughly 330,000 clones, with about 90% observed a single time. Sequenced here: peripheral blood, sampled in a trial of Ad26.COV2.S vaccine versus placebo. The source of these receptors is a person aged 18-60 years who received the Ad26.COV2.S COVID-19 vaccine or a placebo. The CDR3 runs from the conserved cysteine through the conserved F or W. Fields, in order: D gene, V gene, clone size, J gene, CDR3 protein, CDR3 DNA. A D gene is named only where the DNA matches it firmly. Expanded clones get a size class; other rows say once, few or many, or leave the size out.

D gene: NA
V gene: TRBV2
clone size: NA
J gene: TRBJ2-7
CDR3 protein: CASNPMRLSYEQYF
CDR3 DNA: TGTGCCAGCAACCCCATGCGTCTTTCCTACGAGCAGTACTTC

D gene: NA
V gene: TRBV3-1/TRBV3-2
clone size: NA
J gene: TRBJ2-7
CDR3 protein: CASSQGGGPYEQYF
CDR3 DNA: TGTGCCAGCAGCCAAGGGGGGGGGCCCTACGAGCAGTACTTC

D gene: NA
V gene: TRBV18
clone size: once
J gene: TRBJ1-2
CDR3 protein: CASSPSTVPTYGYTF
CDR3 DNA: TGTGCCAGCTCACCATCGACGGTCCCCACCTATGGCTACACCTTC

D gene: NA
V gene: TRBV7-9
clone size: once
J gene: TRBJ2-2
CDR3 protein: CASSPSDGAGELFF
CDR3 DNA: TGTGCCAGCAGCCCCTCCGATGGAGCCGGGGAGCTGTTTTTT

D gene: NA
V gene: TRBV6-5
clone size: NA
J gene: TRBJ1-2
CDR3 protein: CASRSGNGYTF
CDR3 DNA: TGTGCCAGCAGGAGTGGGAATGGCTACACCTTC

D gene: TRBD1
V gene: TRBV5-1
clone size: NA
J gene: TRBJ1-2
CDR3 protein: CASSTQGQVDYGYTF
CDR3 DNA: TGCGCCAGCAGCACACAAGGACAGGTAGACTATGGCTACACCTTC

D gene: NA
V gene: TRBV19
clone size: NA
J gene: TRBJ2-1
CDR3 protein: CASQGSASYNEQFF
CDR3 DNA: TGTGCCAGTCAGGGGTCCGCGTCCTACAATGAGCAGTTCTTC

D gene: TRBD2
V gene: TRBV5-1
clone size: NA
J gene: TRBJ2-1
CDR3 protein: CASSPKTGTAGLAGTYNEQFF
CDR3 DNA: TGCGCCAGCAGCCCGAAGACCGGGACAGCAGGACTAGCGGGGACCTACAATGAGCAGTTCTTC

D gene: NA
V gene: TRBV18
clone size: NA
J gene: TRBJ1-6
CDR3 protein: CASSPPSVRYDYSPLHF
CDR3 DNA: TGTGCCAGCTCACCACCCTCCGTGAGGTACGACTATTCACCCCTCCACTTT

D gene: TRBD1
V gene: TRBV19
clone size: NA
J gene: TRBJ1-2
CDR3 protein: CASRSEGTGSPYGYTF
CDR3 DNA: TGTGCCAGTAGGAGCGAGGGGACAGGGTCGCCCTATGGCTACACCTTC

D gene: NA
V gene: TRBV9
clone size: NA
J gene: TRBJ1-3
CDR3 protein: CASSVTAMGPTGNTIYF
CDR3 DNA: TGTGCCAGCAGCGTGACTGCAATGGGGCCTACTGGAAACACCATATATTTT

D gene: TRBD1
V gene: TRBV11-2
clone size: NA
J gene: TRBJ1-1
CDR3 protein: CASSLDRGRQAFF
CDR3 DNA: TGTGCCAGCAGCTTGGACAGGGGGCGGCAAGCTTTCTTT

D gene: NA
V gene: TRBV6-2/TRBV6-3
clone size: NA
J gene: TRBJ1-6
CDR3 protein: CASSYKGTFSPLHF
CDR3 DNA: TGTGCCAGCAGTTATAAGGGGACCTTTTCACCCCTCCACTTT

D gene: NA
V gene: TRBV19
clone size: NA
J gene: TRBJ1-5
CDR3 protein: CASSLYQLSQPQHF
CDR3 DNA: TGTGCCAGTAGTCTATACCAGTTAAGTCAGCCCCAGCATTTT

D gene: NA
V gene: TRBV7-2
clone size: NA
J gene: TRBJ1-1
CDR3 protein: CASSPQGGNTEAFF
CDR3 DNA: TGTGCCAGCAGCCCACAGGGTGGGAACACTGAAGCTTTCTTT

D gene: TRBD2
V gene: TRBV7-2
clone size: NA
J gene: TRBJ2-1
CDR3 protein: CASSLDQAGGSNEQFF
CDR3 DNA: TGTGCCAGCAGCTTAGATCAAGCGGGAGGGTCCAATGAGCAGTTCTTC

D gene: TRBD2
V gene: TRBV3-1/TRBV3-2
clone size: NA
J gene: TRBJ2-5
CDR3 protein: CASRIAGGLGETQYF
CDR3 DNA: TGTGCCAGCAGGATAGCGGGGGGGCTCGGGGAGACCCAGTACTTC

D gene: NA
V gene: TRBV28
clone size: NA
J gene: TRBJ2-6
CDR3 protein: CASSSVLGANVLTF
CDR3 DNA: TGTGCCAGCAGTTCGGTATTAGGGGCCAACGTCCTGACTTTC

D gene: TRBD1
V gene: TRBV19
clone size: NA
J gene: TRBJ2-7
CDR3 protein: CASSHPEDRGYEQYF
CDR3 DNA: TGTGCCAGTAGCCATCCTGAGGACAGGGGGTACGAGCAGTACTTC

D gene: NA
V gene: TRBV6-5
clone size: NA
J gene: TRBJ1-4
CDR3 protein: CASSYSWGAGQEKLFF
CDR3 DNA: TGTGCCAGCAGTTACTCATGGGGGGCAGGGCAGGAAAAACTGTTTTTT

D gene: NA
V gene: TRBV16
clone size: NA
J gene: TRBJ1-1
CDR3 protein: CASSAGFPGWTEAFF
CDR3 DNA: TGTGCCAGCAGCGCGGGCTTCCCCGGTTGGACTGAAGCTTTCTTT

D gene: TRBD1
V gene: TRBV27
clone size: NA
J gene: TRBJ2-1
CDR3 protein: CASSLQGESFYNEQFF
CDR3 DNA: TGTGCCAGCAGCCTTCAGGGGGAATCATTCTACAATGAGCAGTTCTTC

D gene: NA
V gene: TRBV7-2
clone size: NA
J gene: TRBJ1-1
CDR3 protein: CASSFPTTGFAEAFF
CDR3 DNA: TGTGCCAGCAGCTTTCCGACAACAGGGTTTGCTGAAGCTTTCTTT

D gene: TRBD1
V gene: TRBV7-2
clone size: NA
J gene: TRBJ2-1
CDR3 protein: CASSPRGGTGSYNEQFF
CDR3 DNA: TGTGCCAGCAGCCCAAGAGGGGGGACAGGCTCCTACAATGAGCAGTTCTTC

D gene: TRBD1
V gene: TRBV28
clone size: once
J gene: TRBJ1-2
CDR3 protein: CASSFRQKGAYTF
CDR3 DNA: TGTGCCAGCAGTTTCCGTCAAAAGGGGGCTTACACCTTC

D gene: NA
V gene: TRBV5-1
clone size: NA
J gene: TRBJ2-2
CDR3 protein: CASSFGNTGELFF
CDR3 DNA: TGCGCCAGCAGCTTCGGGAACACCGGGGAGCTGTTTTTT

D gene: NA
V gene: TRBV7-6
clone size: once
J gene: TRBJ2-1
CDR3 protein: CASQGGDRKYNEQFF
CDR3 DNA: TGTGCCAGCCAAGGGGGGGACAGGAAGTACAATGAGCAGTTCTTC

D gene: NA
V gene: TRBV2
clone size: once
J gene: TRBJ1-5
CDR3 protein: CASSDLPHPNQPQHF
CDR3 DNA: TGTGCCAGCAGCGACCTTCCACACCCCAATCAGCCCCAGCATTTT

D gene: NA
V gene: TRBV15
clone size: NA
J gene: TRBJ2-1
CDR3 protein: CATSRDHGSPGPYNEQFF
CDR3 DNA: TGTGCCACCAGCAGAGATCACGGAAGTCCGGGCCCTTACAATGAGCAGTTCTTC

D gene: NA
V gene: TRBV15
clone size: NA
J gene: TRBJ2-3
CDR3 protein: CTTSRDLATDTQYF
CDR3 DNA: TGTACCACCAGCAGAGATCTAGCTACAGATACGCAGTATTTT

D gene: NA
V gene: TRBV30
clone size: NA
J gene: TRBJ2-6
CDR3 protein: CAWSSRKGAGANVLTF
CDR3 DNA: TGTGCCTGGAGCTCACGAAAGGGTGCTGGGGCCAACGTCCTGACTTTC

D gene: TRBD1
V gene: TRBV6-5
clone size: NA
J gene: TRBJ1-1
CDR3 protein: CATVRDSEAFF
CDR3 DNA: TGTGCCACGGTCCGGGACAGTGAAGCTTTCTTT

D gene: NA
V gene: TRBV12-5
clone size: NA
J gene: TRBJ1-3
CDR3 protein: CASGLVSGNTIYF
CDR3 DNA: TGTGCTAGTGGTTTGGTTTCCGGAAACACCATATATTTT

D gene: TRBD2
V gene: TRBV5-4
clone size: NA
J gene: TRBJ2-3
CDR3 protein: CASSLAGRGGVGDTQYF
CDR3 DNA: TGTGCCAGCAGCTTGGCCGGACGGGGGGGCGTCGGAGATACGCAGTATTTT

D gene: NA
V gene: TRBV5-8
clone size: NA
J gene: TRBJ1-2
CDR3 protein: CAGGPYTSNYGYTF
CDR3 DNA: TGTGCCGGGGGACCGTACACTTCTAACTATGGCTACACCTTC

D gene: NA
V gene: TRBV6-5
clone size: once
J gene: TRBJ2-1
CDR3 protein: CASTDDLSDNNEQFF
CDR3 DNA: TGTGCCAGCACCGACGATCTCTCCGACAACAATGAGCAGTTCTTC

D gene: TRBD1
V gene: TRBV7-2
clone size: once
J gene: TRBJ1-2
CDR3 protein: CASSVRDSYVPHGYTF
CDR3 DNA: TGTGCCAGCAGCGTCAGGGACAGTTATGTTCCCCATGGCTACACCTTC